These T cell receptor beta chains were read from a single sample in a study of control samples from healthy donors and cancer patients. Here immunoSEQ multiplex PCR was the method, and the copy in TCRdb shows in-frame clones only, minus some. This table has approximately 130,000 clones, more than 75% appearing once. What was sequenced was blood. The receptors originated from a man aged 60 to 75 in good health. CDR3s include the opening cysteine and the closing phenylalanine or tryptophan. The order of the fields is V gene, CDR3 length, D gene, clone size, J gene, CDR3 DNA, CDR3 protein. A D gene is named only where the DNA matches it firmly. Clone size, where shown, is once, few, many, or a class for clones that have expanded.

TRBV7-9	12	-	-	TRBJ1-5	TGTGCCAGCAGCTTAGATTATCAGCCCCAGCATTTT	CASSLDYQPQHF
TRBV30	13	-	-	TRBJ2-5	TGTGCCTGGAGTTGGGGGGCTCAAGAGACCCAGTACTTC	CAWSWGAQETQYF
TRBV7-8	23	-	-	TRBJ1-5	TGTGCCAGCAGCCCTCTAGTACCGGGACCGGCTGGCAGCGTCCCGTATAGCAATCAGCCCCAGCATTTT	CASSPLVPGPAGSVPYSNQPQHF
TRBV9	15	-	-	TRBJ1-1	TGTGCCAGCAGCGTAGATCAAGTCATGAACACTGAAGCTTTCTTT	CASSVDQVMNTEAFF
TRBV6-5	12	TRBD1	-	TRBJ1-1	TGTGCCGCGGGACAGGACAACACTGAAGCTTTCTTT	CAAGQDNTEAFF
TRBV7-2	14	-	-	TRBJ1-4	TGTGCCAGCAGCCCGTCGGGAGCTAATGAAAAACTGTTTTTT	CASSPSGANEKLFF
TRBV19	17	-	-	TRBJ2-2	TGTGCCAGTAGTATAGACTCGGGACACTCGAACACCGGGGAGCTGTTTTTT	CASSIDSGHSNTGELFF
TRBV7-3	13	-	-	TRBJ1-1	TGTGCCAGCAGCTGGCAGGAGAACACTGAAGCTTTCTTT	CASSWQENTEAFF
TRBV5-4	14	-	-	TRBJ1-1	TGTGCCAGCAGCTCTCAGGGTACTAGGGCTGAAGCTTTCTTT	CASSSQGTRAEAFF
TRBV18	15	TRBD1	-	TRBJ1-6	TGTGCCAGCTCGCCGGGACAGAACTATAATTCACCCCTCCACTTT	CASSPGQNYNSPLHF
TRBV5-1	14	-	once	TRBJ2-5	TGCGCCAGCAGCTTGGGACAGGTTTCCGAGACCCAGTACTTC	CASSLGQVSETQYF
TRBV30	13	-	-	TRBJ1-6	TGTGCCTGGAGTGGGTTTGGAGTGGGTCCCCTCCACTTT	CAWSGFGVGPLHF
TRBV19	13	-	-	TRBJ1-5	TGTGCCACCGACAGTTATAGCAATCAGCCCCAGCATTTT	CATDSYSNQPQHF
TRBV12-3/TRBV12-4	11	-	-	TRBJ1-3	TGTGCCAGCAGGCGCACCGGGATCATATATTTT	CASRRTGIIYF
TRBV7-2	15	-	-	TRBJ1-1	TGTGCCAGCAGCTTCGGGTCTCTTAAGGGGACTGAAGCTTTCTTT	CASSFGSLKGTEAFF
TRBV5-6	16	TRBD1	-	TRBJ1-6	TGTGCCAGCAGCTTACAGGGGAGCTCCTATAATTCACCCCTCCACTTT	CASSLQGSSYNSPLHF
TRBV5-1	14	TRBD1	-	TRBJ1-1	TGCGCCAGCACTAGACAGGGGATGAACACTGAAGCTTTCTTT	CASTRQGMNTEAFF
TRBV6-5	14	-	-	TRBJ1-3	TGTGCCAGCATTCTTTCGGGGTCTGGAAACACCATATATTTT	CASILSGSGNTIYF
TRBV6-5	13	-	once	TRBJ1-2	TGTGCCAGCAATCCGGGAGCTAACTATGGCTACACCTTC	CASNPGANYGYTF
TRBV15	13	-	-	TRBJ1-4	TGTGCCACCAGCAGGGCAGCTAATGAAAAACTGTTTTTT	CATSRAANEKLFF
TRBV7-2	19	-	-	TRBJ2-6	TGTGCCAGCAGCTTTCGTGGGGGGGCCCCAAGCTCTGGGGCCAACGTCCTGACTTTC	CASSFRGGAPSSGANVLTF
TRBV5-1	13	-	-	TRBJ1-1	TGCGCCAGCAGTCGGGACCTGAACACTGAAGCTTTCTTT	CASSRDLNTEAFF
TRBV28	14	-	-	TRBJ1-3	TGTGCCAGCAGTCGGACGATCTCTGGAAACACCATATATTTT	CASSRTISGNTIYF
TRBV2	14	-	-	TRBJ1-1	TGTGCCAGCAGACAGGAAGGGTTTACGACTGAAGCTTTCTTT	CASRQEGFTTEAFF
TRBV18	14	TRBD1	-	TRBJ2-5	TGTGCCAGCTCGTGGACAGGGTACCAAGAGACCCAGTACTTC	CASSWTGYQETQYF
TRBV5-1	14	-	-	TRBJ1-1	TGCGCCAGCAGTGAACAGGGACTGAACACTGAAGCTTTCTTT	CASSEQGLNTEAFF
TRBV2	15	TRBD1	-	TRBJ2-3	TGTGCCAGCAGTGAACGGACAGGGATAACAGATACGCAGTATTTT	CASSERTGITDTQYF
TRBV12-3/TRBV12-4	13	-	-	TRBJ1-1	TGTGCCAGCAGTTTAGGGGTGAACACTGAAGCTTTCTTT	CASSLGVNTEAFF
TRBV28	15	TRBD1	-	TRBJ1-4	TGTGCCAGCAGGGGGAACAGGGGGAATAATGAAAAACTGTTTTTT	CASRGNRGNNEKLFF
TRBV6-6	16	TRBD1	-	TRBJ1-3	TGTGCCAGCAGTTGGAGGGGACAGGGCTCTGGAAACACCATATATTTT	CASSWRGQGSGNTIYF
TRBV20-1	10	-	-	TRBJ2-3	TGCAGTGCTAGCCAGACTGCGCAGTATTTT	CSASQTAQYF
TRBV4-3	15	TRBD1	-	TRBJ1-3	TGCGCCAGCAGCCAGGGACAGATCTCTGGAAACACCATATATTTT	CASSQGQISGNTIYF
TRBV29-1	15	-	-	TRBJ2-1	TGCAGCGTCCAAGGGGAGCGGACCTCCTACAATGAGCAGTTCTTC	CSVQGERTSYNEQFF
TRBV10-2	14	TRBD2	-	TRBJ2-7	TGCGCCAGCGGGCTCAGTAGCGGGGCTTACGAGCAGTACTTC	CASGLSSGAYEQYF
TRBV7-8	14	-	-	TRBJ1-1	TGTGCCAGCAGCAACGCCAAGAAAAGCACTGAAGCTTTCTTT	CASSNAKKSTEAFF
TRBV19	16	-	-	TRBJ2-4	TGTGCCAGTAGTATAGCGAGGGGCTTGGCCAAAAACATTCAGTACTTC	CASSIARGLAKNIQYF
TRBV19	14	TRBD1	-	TRBJ2-3	TGTGCCAGTAGTTTGGGACAGCGCACAGATACGCAGTATTTT	CASSLGQRTDTQYF
TRBV4-1	16	-	-	TRBJ1-4	TGCGCCAGCAGCCAAGATCGATCCGCAACTAATGAAAAACTGTTTTTT	CASSQDRSATNEKLFF
TRBV7-9	13	TRBD2	once	TRBJ2-7	TGTGCCAGCAGCTTAGTGCTAGCGGGTGAGCAGTACTTC	CASSLVLAGEQYF
TRBV12-3/TRBV12-4	13	-	-	TRBJ1-2	TGTGCCAGCAGTTTTGCGGGGCCCTATGGCTACACCTTC	CASSFAGPYGYTF
TRBV6-5	16	TRBD2	-	TRBJ2-3	TGTGCCAGCAGTTTGGCCTGGCGGGGGGACACAGATACGCAGTATTTT	CASSLAWRGDTDTQYF
TRBV3-1/TRBV3-2	14	-	-	TRBJ1-2	TGTGCCAGCAGCCAACCCCCAGGGCTCTATGGCTACACCTTC	CASSQPPGLYGYTF
TRBV28	16	-	-	TRBJ1-5	TGTGCCAGCAGTTTTGGGGGGACCGAAAGCAATCAGCCCCAGCATTTT	CASSFGGTESNQPQHF
TRBV28	13	TRBD1	-	TRBJ1-2	TGTGCCTGCCAGACAGGGATAAGCTATGGCTACACCTTC	CACQTGISYGYTF
TRBV28	13	-	-	TRBJ1-2	TGTGCCAGCAGTTTAGGGGTCCCATATGGCTACACCTTC	CASSLGVPYGYTF
TRBV4-1	17	-	once	TRBJ2-2	TGCGCCAGCAGGAGGTTGGGGGCGGCCCCGAACACCGGGGAGCTGTTTTTT	CASRRLGAAPNTGELFF
TRBV28	19	TRBD1	-	TRBJ1-1	TGTGCCAGCACCCAGACCGCAGGGACAGGGCGTCGATCTGATACTGAAGCTTTCTTT	CASTQTAGTGRRSDTEAFF
TRBV7-7	15	-	-	TRBJ1-4	TGTGCCAGCAGCAAGGGTGTTGGTGGTAATGAAAAACTGTTTTTT	CASSKGVGGNEKLFF
TRBV12-3/TRBV12-4	12	-	-	TRBJ1-4	TGTGCCAGCAGTCATGTGGGTGAAAAACTGTTTTTT	CASSHVGEKLFF
TRBV18	13	-	-	TRBJ1-2	TGTGCCAGCTCACCAGGAGAGGGCCACGCCAACACCTTC	CASSPGEGHANTF
TRBV5-1	14	-	-	TRBJ2-3	TGCGCCAGCAGCGCGGGGCCCAGCACAGATACGCAGTATTTT	CASSAGPSTDTQYF
TRBV6-5	15	-	-	TRBJ1-4	TGTGCCAGCAGTTACCAAGGACAGCAAGGGGGGAAACTGTTTTTT	CASSYQGQQGGKLFF
TRBV10-2	19	TRBD2	-	TRBJ2-7	TGCGCCAGCAGTGAGTCGAGTCCGGTGACTAGCGCATACTCCTACGAGCAGTACTTC	CASSESSPVTSAYSYEQYF
TRBV7-2	14	-	few	TRBJ1-2	TGTGCCAGCAGCTTTATTGCGTACGACTATGGCTACACCTTC	CASSFIAYDYGYTF
TRBV4-1	13	-	-	TRBJ1-4	TGCGCCAGCAGCCAAGATCTAGGGGAAAAACTGTTTTTT	CASSQDLGEKLFF